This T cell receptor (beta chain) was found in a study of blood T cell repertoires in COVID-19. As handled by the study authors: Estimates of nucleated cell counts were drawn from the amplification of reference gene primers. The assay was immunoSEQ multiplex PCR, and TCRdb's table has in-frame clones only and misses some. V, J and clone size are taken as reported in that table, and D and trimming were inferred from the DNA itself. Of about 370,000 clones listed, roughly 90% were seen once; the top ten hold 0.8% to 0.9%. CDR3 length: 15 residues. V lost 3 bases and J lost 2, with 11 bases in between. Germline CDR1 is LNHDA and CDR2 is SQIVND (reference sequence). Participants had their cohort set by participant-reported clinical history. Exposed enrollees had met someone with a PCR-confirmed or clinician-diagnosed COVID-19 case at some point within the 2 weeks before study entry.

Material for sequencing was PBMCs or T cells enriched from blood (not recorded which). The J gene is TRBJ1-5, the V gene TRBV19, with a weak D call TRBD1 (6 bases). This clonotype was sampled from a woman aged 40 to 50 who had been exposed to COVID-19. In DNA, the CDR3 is TGTGCCAGTAGTATTTCAGGGGCAGGCAATCAGCCCCAGCATTTT. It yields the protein CASSISGAGNQPQHF.